Described below is a single T cell receptor beta chain sequence and its context. Its antigen is as yet unknown. These data come from a study of CD8+CD57+ T cells in acquired aplastic anemia. Study outcomes and limitations: The study found no significant CD8+ Simpson's diversity difference between patients and controls.

Genomic DNA constituted the template upon which TCR beta VDJ and CDR3 profiling was performed. TCRdb re-called the reads with MiXCR, one entry per CDR3 protein. The table includes fewer than 200,000 distinct CDR3 sequences, roughly 47% detected once. The germline CDR1 and CDR2 sequences are DFQATT and SNEGSKA (reference sequence). This CDR3 comprises 15 residues. The ends were cut back, 2 bases at V and 0 bases at J, with 11 bases in the middle. The chain employs TRBV20-1 and TRBJ2-1; D is perhaps TRBD2 (6 bases). Sequencing input: sorted CD4+, CD8+, or CD8+CD57+ T cells (not recorded which) from PBMCs. This TCR came from a human donor in good health. The CDR3 region is CSARKEGSSYNEQFF. The CDR3 coding sequence is TGCAGTGCTAGAAAGGAGGGGAGCTCCTACAATGAGCAGTTCTTC.